This T cell receptor (beta chain) was recorded in a study of human T cells and chemical hapten exposure. Findings and caveats of the study: Patch test scores rose with PT1 expanded TCR counts, a positive correlation.

Turning to this clonotype: What it recognizes is unknown.

Time point reported: patch test 1, 2 weeks after DPC sensitization. Treatment meaning: therapeutic diphenylcyclopropenone sensitization with weekly scalp DPC. Unfractionated whole blood yielded the extracted total RNA. One entry per CDR3 protein results from TCRdb running MiXCR on the RACE reads. The table records 150,000 to 200,000 distinct CDR3 sequences, roughly 15% of them present only once. V was cut by 4 bases and J by 0 bases, with 16 bases left in between. Germline assignment: CDR1 SGHNT and CDR2 YYREEE (reference sequence). The CDR3 has 16 residues. Source: whole blood, taken in connection with sensitization to the hapten diphenylcyclopropenone (DPC). The TCR comes from a woman aged 25 to 45 with alopecia areata. Some clones in this sample may be carry-over from other donors' samples. The rearrangement joins TRBV5-4 to TRBJ1-2; weak D call: TRBD1 (5 bases). As DNA, the CDR3 is TGTGCCAGCAGCCCGGGACCGAGGGGTTCTAACTATGGCTACACCTTC. Translated, it gives CASSPGPRGSNYGYTF.